This TCR beta chain was found in a study of regulatory T cells in long-lasting Graves disease. This clonotype occurred many times. Antigen unknown. With iRepertoire HTBI primers and Arm-PCR of CDR3 regions, TCR beta libraries were built. TCRdb reanalysed the multiplex PCR reads using MiXCR and keeps one entry per CDR3 protein. Here the sample spans over 350,000 distinct CDR3 sequences, over 12% being singletons. Study-wide results and limits: Samples came from peripheral blood alone, without thyroid tissue.

CDR3 size: 14 residues. The V end lost 0 bases, the J end lost 3 bases, and 9 bases lay between the germline ends. Germline CDR1 reads SGHNT; CDR2 reads YENEEA. The time point denotes: newly diagnosed GD, antithyroid drugs for less than 3 months. The authors made the TCR library using RNA they extracted from PBMCs. These data were likewise used in another study, on T cells in Graves' hyperthyroidism and ophthalmopathy. From that paper: Carried out on the TCR CDR3, a first-round RT-PCR used the HTBI primer set.

The material sequenced was peripheral blood mononuclear cells (PBMCs), taken at new diagnosis, from a patient treated with antithyroid drugs. The gene calls are TRBV11-3 and TRBJ2-7; a possible D gene is TRBD2 (5 bases). The sequence was collected from a woman aged 40 to 50 with Graves disease. The CDR3: CASSLDSADYEQYF. The CDR3 region has the DNA TGTGCCAGCAGCTTAGATTCAGCGGACTACGAGCAGTACTTC.